The clone carrying this T cell receptor (beta chain) was recorded many times. Its cognate antigen is unknown. Physicians reached a diagnosis by relying on clinical symptoms, serum thyroxine, TRAb, thyroid ultrasound and orbital computed tomography. The CDR3 runs 16 residues. V was pared by 6 bases and J by 0 bases, with 8 bases of the junction left unmatched. CDR1 MNHEY and CDR2 SVGEGT come from the germline V gene. This sample is drawn from a study of Graves' ophthalmopathy and Graves' hyperthyroidism. Study-wide findings and caveats: Blood shared most expanded thyroid clonotypes above 0.001 frequency.

Amplified TCR beta CDR3 regions were obtained using RNA transcripts as template. Second-round multiplex PCR came after a first-round RT-PCR that employed HTBI primers. TCRdb independently ran MiXCR on the multiplex PCR reads; one entry per CDR3 protein. The sample carries 150,000 or so distinct CDR3 sequences, 37% recorded once. This chain links TRBV6-2 or TRBV6-3 with TRBJ2-3, with TRBD2 identical over 8 bases. The sequenced sample consisted of peripheral blood. This TCR derives from a woman aged 40 to 49 with Graves' ophthalmopathy. CDR3 amino acids: CASRRLAPTSTDTQYF. The CDR3 coding sequence is TGTGCCAGCAGACGACTAGCGCCAACTAGCACAGATACGCAGTATTTT.